This TCR beta chain was sequenced for a study of regulatory T cells in long-lasting Graves disease. Notes on the study in general: Among persistent patients, a larger number of public clonotypes were shared (about 2,700) than among newly diagnosed patients (roughly 1,000). Study was limited to peripheral blood, excluding thyroid tissue.

At least ten counts were recorded for this clonotype. The antigen is not known. CDR3 length: 15 amino acids. The germline gives CDR1 WNHNN, CDR2 SYGVQD (reference sequence). V was clipped by 3 bases and J by 2 bases, with 13 bases between them. Time point noted: persistent/refractory GD, antithyroid drugs over 5 years with positive TRAb. Scientists built the TCR library using RNA that was extracted from PBMCs. The EDTA tubes were filled with around 9.2 milliliters of drawn peripheral blood. Relying on iRepertoire HTBI primers and Arm-PCR of CDR3 regions, the team built TCR beta libraries. Each CDR3 protein is one row after TCRdb ran MiXCR on the multiplex PCR reads. The top ten clones hold roughly 46% of a sample with about 660,000 distinct CDR3 sequences, 25% to 35% of them seen once.

The specimen comprised peripheral blood mononuclear cells (PBMCs), sampled when the disease was refractory, from a patient treated with antithyroid drugs. This clonotype was obtained from a female donor with Graves disease. The chain uses TRBV10-1 and TRBJ2-5; D is possibly TRBD1 or TRBD2 (5 bases each). In DNA form, the CDR3 reads TGCGCCAGCAGTGACAGCGGAAAGGGGCAAGAGACCCAGTACTTC. This gives the protein CASSDSGKGQETQYF.